This TCR beta chain was identified during a study of early T cells in non-severe SARS-CoV-2 infection. A single record per CDR3 protein comes from TCRdb applying MiXCR to the 5' RACE reads. The repertoire holds fewer than 75,000 distinct CDR3 sequences, with 20% as singletons. Germline values: CDR1 SEHNR, CDR2 FQNEAQ (reference sequence). The CDR3 extends over 14 amino acids. Trimming removed 6 bases from V and 4 bases from J, with 15 bases in between. The rearrangement uses TRBV7-9 and TRBJ1-2; no definite D call. This sample comprised whole blood, obtained at baseline. This clonotype was obtained from an adult who was a healthcare worker with PCR-confirmed SARS-CoV-2 infection or an uninfected control (not recorded which). The CDR3 DNA sequence: TGTGCCAGCAGTTTTACCCCGGGCCCCTATGGCTACACCTTC. This encodes CASSFTPGPYGYTF.